This T cell receptor (beta chain) was identified during a study of CD8 T cells in Susac syndrome (dated by TCRdb to between 2018 and 2021). Context from the whole study: Of the Susac syndrome patients who were sequenced, roughly 6 had clinically active disease and fewer than ten were in clinical remission. At the time of blood withdrawal, Susac syndrome patients were either therapy-naive, taking corticosteroids (with some also receiving IVIg), or on IVIg alone. The study used repertoire sequencing to test whether antigen drove CD8+ T cell activation and differentiation in Susac syndrome. Broad study findings and their caveats: The number of individuals in the TCR sequencing and HLA analysis was recognized as being relatively small. In the CD4+ T cell repertoire of Susac syndrome patients, clonal expansion was not detected.

This clonotype was found a few times. It lacks a known antigen. No per-base quality is available; no much larger clone lies one base away. RNA was extracted using the RNeasy kit, and about 0.45 to 1 microgram was reverse transcribed with random hexamers. The immunoSEQ multiplex PCR assay, which covers 54 Vbeta and 13 Jbeta segments, was used to amplify TCR beta CDR3 regions. Bias from PCR amplification was corrected by using a synthetic template baseline for primer optimization and for computational correction. Per the original workflow: Reads were annotated to V, D and J genes per IMGT and analyzed with immunoSEQ Analyzer, keeping only productive sequences. Clonality was calculated as one minus the Shannon entropy normalized by log2 of the number of productive unique sequences. For each patient and control, public and private clones were evaluated among the 100 most prevalent clones. Clones were defined as Susac-specific when absent from the healthy and MS cohorts, from about 1,100 published viral clones and from other ImmuneACCESS disease sequences. TCRdb reworked the public reads: Q25 trimming with fastp, MiXCR clone assembly, productive beta chains retained. CDR3 protein duplicates are merged, each entry listing the most common genes and DNA. The V and J calls were not made by the authors but by TCRdb's processing. The sample yields around 150,000 distinct CDR3 sequences; under 97% were counted once. The ten biggest clones cover 0.065% to 0.095% of the sample.

The CDR3 starts with the cysteine, ends with the phenylalanine, and has 13 residues. Of all the DNA, just the CDR3 is kept, 39 bases in frame from base 1. The germline ends are 12 bases apart after V is trimmed by 6 bases and J by 0 bases. The germline V gene specifies SQVTM as CDR1 and ANQGSEA as CDR2. High-throughput TCR beta sequencing profiled peripheral blood CD8+ and CD4+ T cells from healthy donors, Susac syndrome patients and multiple sclerosis patients. Recently defined diagnostic criteria for definite or probable disease were met by the Susac syndrome patients. Bulk CD8+ and CD4+ T cells were purified by magnetic negative isolation, while CD8+ TEMRA cells were enriched using FACS. Blood was drawn into EDTA tubes, processed within 24 hours, and PBMCs were isolated by density gradient centrifugation. PBMCs intended for TCR sequencing were frozen in liquid nitrogen and were later thawed in a 37 degrees C water bath. The sorted or isolated CD4+, CD8+ and CD8+ TEMRA cells had a purity of 90% or higher.

This TCR derives from a human donor with Susac syndrome. The sequencing sample was made of CD4+ T cells from PBMCs. Recombination joined TRBV29-1 with TRBJ2-7, with TRBD1 tentatively as D gene (5 bases match). The CDR3 in this case is CSVARQSSYEQYF. In nucleotide form, the sequence is TGCAGCGTCGCCCGACAGAGCTCCTACGAGCAGTACTTC.